These 28 T cell receptor beta chains came from one sample sequenced in a study of blood T cell repertoires in COVID-19. Profiling relied on immunoSEQ multiplex PCR, and the TCRdb table lists in-frame clones only, not all of them. The sample holds some 120,000 clones, over 80% seen once. Sequencing was carried out using peripheral blood. Source of these receptors: a man aged 65 to 85 with acute or convalescent COVID-19.

The chain employs TRBV6-1 and TRBJ1-2; the match to TRBD1 covers 8 bases. The CDR3 consists of 17 residues. Germline V gene sequence: CDR1 MNHNS, CDR2 SASEGT. V trimming: 4 bases; J trimming: 1 base; junction bases outside the gene matches: 11. The CDR3 bases are TGTGCCAGCAGTGTCCGACAGGGGCGAACCCTTAACTATGGCTACACCTTC. Protein: CASSVRQGRTLNYGYTF.

This clone was detected only once. The gene calls are TRBV5-1 and TRBJ1-2; D possibly corresponds to TRBD1 (5 bases). The CDR3 totals 16 residues. Looked up from germline, CDR1 is SGHRS and CDR2 is YFSETQ. V gave up 0 bases and J gave up 4 bases, with 16 bases separating them. The CDR3 loop is CASSLGGVGATYGYTF. Here the CDR3 DNA reads TGCGCCAGCAGCTTGGGAGGCGTAGGGGCCACCTATGGCTACACCTTC.

The chain has TRBV19 and TRBJ1-1, with 8 nucleotides matching TRBD1. The V and J ends lost 6 bases and 0 bases, in that order; junction bases with no gene match: 6. CDR1 LNHDA and CDR2 SQIVND come from the germline V gene (reference sequence). The CDR3 contains 15 residues. The CDR3 protein is CASSLTQGVNTEAFF. CDR3 in DNA: TGTGCCAGTAGCCTAACACAGGGGGTGAACACTGAAGCTTTCTTT.

The chain carries TRBV3-1 (or the pseudogene TRBV3-2) and TRBJ1-3; D gene uncertain. CDR3 length equals 14 residues. CDR1 is LGHDT, CDR2 YNNKEL, per germline (reference sequence). Deletions cut 1 base from V and 0 bases from J, with 4 bases between. DNA of the CDR3: TGTGCCAGCAGCCAAGTTCTCTCTGGAAACACCATATATTTT. Protein: CASSQVLSGNTIYF.

The chain joins TRBV3-1 (or the pseudogene TRBV3-2) to TRBJ1-5; TRBD1 matches 9 bases. The CDR3 has 15 amino acids. Germline CDR1 and CDR2: LGHDT and YNNKEL (reference sequence). With V trimmed by 4 bases and J by 4 bases, 5 bases remained unmatched. The CDR3 is CASSPGTGRNQPQHF. The DNA for the CDR3 is TGTGCCAGCAGCCCGGGGACAGGGAGGAATCAGCCCCAGCATTTT.

The chain recombines TRBV23-1 with TRBJ1-2, with D maybe TRBD1 (6 bases). TRBV23-1 is known as an ORF, though its function is uncertain. Trimming stripped 4 bases from V and 8 bases from J, with 14 bases between. The CDR3 is 13 residues long. CDR3 sequence reads: CASSRSGAYGYTF. The CDR3 DNA reads as TGCGCCAGCAGTCGATCAGGGGCTTACGGCTACACCTTC.

The CDR3 region is CASSEGIAYYGYTF. DNA for the CDR3: TGTGCCAGCAGTGAAGGTATAGCCTACTATGGCTACACCTTC. V gene TRBV2 combines with J gene TRBJ1-2; D is uncertain. The CDR3 runs 14 residues. Germline CDR1 is SNHLY and CDR2 is FYNNEI. V was trimmed by 1 base and J by 3 bases, leaving 9 bases between them.

This clone was recorded a few times. The chain couples TRBV19 to TRBJ1-6; TRBD1 agrees at 8 bases. V dropped 10 bases and J dropped 8; count of bases not matched to a gene: 7. Looked up from germline, CDR1 is LNHDA and CDR2 is SQIVND (reference sequence). The CDR3 has 13 residues. This chain's CDR3 is CATAGTGYSPLHF. The CDR3 DNA follows: TGTGCCACCGCCGGGACAGGTTATTCACCCCTCCACTTT. Full variable domain (rest looked up from reference TRBV19 and TRBJ1-6): DGGITQSPKYLFRKEGQNVTLSCEQNLNHDAMYWYRQDPGQGLRLIYYSQIVNDFQKGDIAEGYSVSREKKESFPLTVTSAQKNPTAFYLCATAGTGYSPLHFGNGTRLTVT.

The V call is TRBV19, the J call TRBJ1-2, with 9 bases fitting TRBD1. The germline gives CDR1 LNHDA, CDR2 SQIVND (reference sequence). Trimming removed 3 bases from V and 2 bases from J; junction bases left unmatched: 7. This CDR3 region has 16 residues. Here the CDR3 DNA reads TGTGCCAGTAGTATCGGCTGGACAGGGGACAACTATGGCTACACCTTC. This encodes CASSIGWTGDNYGYTF.

The chain is built from TRBV7-8 and TRBJ1-1; TRBD1 agrees at 7 bases. Trimming cost V 3 bases and J 2 bases; bases outside gene matches: 3. The CDR3 spans 14 residues. CDR1 is SGHVS, CDR2 FQNEAQ, per germline. CDR3 nucleotide sequence: TGTGCCAGCAGCTTTAGGGGGCCCAACACTGAAGCTTTCTTT. Protein sequence: CASSFRGPNTEAFF.

The rearrangement links TRBV5-6 to TRBJ1-6; weak D call: TRBD1 (5 bases). CDR1 is SGHDT and CDR2 is YYEEEE in the germline V gene. V dropped 0 bases and J dropped 2 bases, with 9 bases sitting between them. This CDR3 has 16 amino acids. The CDR3 DNA sequence: TGTGCCAGCAGCTTGGCGGGGGGGGCCTATAATTCACCCCTCCACTTT. It is translated as CASSLAGGAYNSPLHF.

The rearrangement links TRBV6-5 to TRBJ1-4; maybe TRBD1 (6 bases). CDR1 is MNHEY, CDR2 SVGAGI, per germline. V was shortened by 0 bases and J by 10 bases, with 6 bases between the two germline ends. This CDR3 contains 12 residues. CDR3 sequence reads: CASSYSGGKLFF. CDR3 bases: TGTGCCAGCAGTTACTCAGGGGGAAAACTGTTTTTT.

The gene calls are TRBV18 and TRBJ1-2, with 7 bases matching TRBD1. The CDR3 has 14 amino acids. The J segment lost 4 bases and the V segment lost 3 bases, leaving 5 bases of the junction unmatched. CDR1 is KGHSH, CDR2 LQKENI, per germline. This CDR3 reads CASSPPGGGYGYTF. The CDR3 DNA follows: TGTGCCAGCTCACCCCCAGGGGGAGGCTATGGCTACACCTTC.

The rearrangement joins TRBV5-1 to TRBJ1-1; maybe TRBD1 (6 bases). This CDR3 contains 15 residues. Looked up from germline, CDR1 is SGHRS and CDR2 is YFSETQ. V was clipped by 2 bases and J by 1 base, with 12 bases between them. The chain's CDR3 is CASSFAPTGNTEAFF. Written as DNA, the CDR3 is TGCGCCAGCAGCTTCGCTCCGACAGGGAACACTGAAGCTTTCTTT.

The chain is built from TRBV6-2 or TRBV6-3 and TRBJ2-6, with TRBD1 matching 7 bases. Germline assignment: CDR1 MNHEY and CDR2 SVGEGT. After removal of 6 bases from V and 0 bases from J, the junction contained 5 bases not matched to a gene. CDR3 length: 16 amino acids. CDR3 sequence (DNA): TGTGCCAGCAGCCCTAGACAGGGCTCTGGGGCCAACGTCCTGACTTTC. Translated, it gives CASSPRQGSGANVLTF.

The J gene is TRBJ2-1, the V gene TRBV2; 11 nucleotides agree with TRBD2. The CDR3 sequence is 16 residues long. CDR1 SNHLY and CDR2 FYNNEI come from the germline V gene. Germline trimming cut 0 bases from V and 6 bases from J; bases unmatched to any gene: 4. The DNA of the CDR3 is TGTGCCAGCAGTGAAGCTAGCGGGGGGGCACGCAATGAGCAGTTCTTC. Its translation is CASSEASGGARNEQFF. Full variable domain (missing parts from reference TRBV2 and TRBJ2-1): EPEVTQTPSHQVTQMGQEVILRCVPISNHLYFYWYRQILGQKVEFLVSFYNNEISEKSEIFDDQFSVERPDGSNFTLKIRSTKLEDSAMYFCASSEASGGARNEQFFGPGTRLTVL.

For the CDR3, the DNA is TGTGCCAGCAGGGGACTAGCCAAAAACATTCAGTACTTC. This sequence encodes CASRGLAKNIQYF. The gene calls are TRBV2 and TRBJ2-4; weak D call: TRBD2 (6 bases). The CDR3 runs 13 residues. Germline V gene lookup returns CDR1 SNHLY and CDR2 FYNNEI. Trimming left V 6 bases short and J 0 bases short, with 6 bases between.

The rearrangement uses TRBV2 and TRBJ1-2, with D perhaps matching TRBD1 (6 bases). Germline V CDR1 and CDR2: SNHLY, FYNNEI. V lost 5 bases to trimming and J lost 2 bases, with 12 bases between them. The CDR3 runs to 14 residues. The CDR3 region is CASSLDRFNYGYTF. In DNA form, the CDR3 reads TGTGCCAGCAGTCTTGACAGGTTCAACTATGGCTACACCTTC.

V gene TRBV4-1 combines with J gene TRBJ1-2; TRBD1 aligns across 11 bases. With 1 base clipped from V and 4 bases from J, the junction kept 11 bases outside the gene matches. The CDR3 totals 18 residues. CDR1 is MGHRA, CDR2 YSYEKL, per germline. The CDR3 region has the DNA TGCGCCAGCAGCCAAGGAGGACAGGGGGCGAGTAGTAGCTATGGCTACACCTTC. It yields the protein CASSQGGQGASSSYGYTF.

The V call is TRBV10-3, the J call TRBJ1-1, with D possibly being TRBD1 (5 bases). The V gene lost 4 bases and the J gene lost 9 bases, with 18 bases spanning the gap. The CDR3 spans 14 residues. The germline V gene encodes CDR1 ENHRY and CDR2 SYGVKD. For the CDR3, the DNA is TGTGCCATCAGTGGTGGGGGGAGTTCTTCACAAGCTTTCTTT. As protein: CAISGGGSSSQAFF.

The rearrangement links TRBV5-5 to TRBJ2-1; 11 bases fit TRBD2. V lost 4 bases and J lost 7; bases outside the gene matches: 4. This CDR3 region has 14 residues. Germline V gives CDR1 SGHKS, CDR2 YYEKEE (reference sequence). The CDR3 region has the DNA TGTGCCAGCAGCCTAGCGGGGGGCTGGAATGAGCAGTTCTTC. Protein product: CASSLAGGWNEQFF.

The chain uses TRBV3-1 (or the pseudogene TRBV3-2) and TRBJ2-2; TRBD2 aligns across 13 bases. V shed 3 bases, J shed 0 bases, and the junction held 1 base outside the gene matches. Germline CDR1 reads LGHDT; CDR2 reads YNNKEL (reference sequence). This CDR3 is 17 amino acids long. The CDR3 nucleotides read TGTGCCAGCAGCCAGACTAGCGGGGGGCCGAACACCGGGGAGCTGTTTTTT. It encodes CASSQTSGGPNTGELFF.

V usage is TRBV9 and J usage is TRBJ2-7; 9 positions agree with TRBD2. Germline V gives CDR1 SGDLS, CDR2 YYNGEE. V was clipped by 3 bases and J by 3 bases; unmatched bases: 4. The CDR3 consists of 14 residues. Here the CDR3 reads CASSAGSGGYEQYF. As DNA, the CDR3 is TGTGCCAGCAGCGCCGGTAGCGGGGGCTACGAGCAGTACTTC.

This sequence joins TRBV2 and TRBJ2-7, with 9 bases identical to TRBD1. Losses at the gene ends were 7 bases for V and 7 bases for J; bases not matched to a gene: 14. Germline values: CDR1 SNHLY, CDR2 FYNNEI. The CDR3 runs to 15 residues. In nucleotides, the CDR3 is TGTGCCAGCACCGCTAGGGGGACAGGGTCGTGGGAGCAGTACTTC. Translating gives CASTARGTGSWEQYF.

This chain links TRBV5-1 with TRBJ1-1, with a weak D call TRBD1 (6 bases). The germline gives CDR1 SGHRS, CDR2 YFSETQ. V was trimmed by 1 base and J by 0 bases, leaving 16 bases between them. This CDR3 has 17 residues. DNA of the CDR3: TGCGCCAGCAGCTTGATTCTCGGACAGTCCATGAACACTGAAGCTTTCTTT. Translated, it gives CASSLILGQSMNTEAFF.

The chain recombines TRBV7-3 with TRBJ1-2, with D hard to call. V was trimmed by 6 bases and J by 2 bases, leaving 10 bases between them. The CDR3 contains 13 residues. Germline V CDR1 and CDR2: SGHTA, FQGTGA. This CDR3 reads CASSDSANYGYTF. CDR3 bases: TGTGCCAGCAGTGATAGCGCAAACTATGGCTACACCTTC.

The V gene is TRBV27, the J gene TRBJ2-2, with a weak D call TRBD1 (6 bases). V was clipped by 4 bases and J by 3 bases, with 6 bases between them. Germline CDR1 reads MNHEY; CDR2 reads SMNVEV (reference sequence). The CDR3 runs to 13 residues. The CDR3 region has the DNA TGTGCCAGCAGTTACAGGGACACCGGGGAGCTGTTTTTT. This gives the protein CASSYRDTGELFF.

The J gene is TRBJ1-1, the V gene TRBV15; D is unclear. This CDR3 region has 12 residues. The V and J ends lost 0 bases and 8 bases respectively, with 7 bases between them. Germline CDR1 is LNHNV and CDR2 is YYDKDF (reference sequence). The CDR3, as DNA: TGTGCCACCAGCAGAGATCAACAGGAAGCTTTCTTT. Translating gives CATSRDQQEAFF.